A selection of T cell receptor beta chains follows, all from one sample in a study of T cells in Graves' hyperthyroidism and ophthalmopathy. TCRdb reanalysed the multiplex PCR reads using MiXCR and keeps one entry per CDR3 protein. This sample has about 260,000 distinct CDR3 sequences, with less than 30% found just once. The specimen sequenced was blood. The receptors here all came from a man in his forties or fifties with Graves' hyperthyroidism that later progressed to Graves' ophthalmopathy. Both conserved end residues are part of each CDR3. A D gene is named only where the DNA matches it firmly. Expanded clones are given a class, and other clones once, few, many or no size at all.

length: 14; J: TRBJ2-2; D: -; size: -; V: TRBV6-2/TRBV6-3; CDR3: CASSRGLATGELFF; DNA: TGTGCCAGCAGCCGGGGCCTAGCGACCGGGGAGCTGTTTTTT
length: 17; J: TRBJ2-5; D: TRBD2; size: many; V: TRBV12-3/TRBV12-4; CDR3: CASSSTAKLAGQETQYF; DNA: TGTGCCAGCAGCTCAACCGCCAAACTAGCGGGACAAGAGACCCAGTACTTC
length: 12; J: TRBJ2-5; D: -; size: -; V: TRBV6-1; CDR3: CASRGYAETQYF; DNA: TGTGCCAGCAGGGGTTACGCAGAGACCCAGTACTTC
length: 14; J: TRBJ2-7; D: -; size: many; V: TRBV19; CDR3: CASPSTGRVQEQYF; DNA: TGTGCCAGCCCTTCCACAGGGCGGGTTCAAGAGCAGTACTTC
length: 19; J: TRBJ1-6; D: -; size: -; V: TRBV6-2/TRBV6-3; CDR3: CASSTIQGLPGHDNSPLHF; DNA: TGTGCCAGCAGTACCATCCAGGGTCTTCCGGGACATGATAATTCACCCCTCCACTTT
length: 16; J: TRBJ1-1; D: -; size: many; V: TRBV6-2/TRBV6-3; CDR3: CASSYPSTGKNTEAFF; DNA: TGTGCCAGCAGTTATCCCTCCACCGGGAAGAACACTGAAGCTTTCTTT
length: 11; J: TRBJ2-5; D: TRBD1; size: many; V: TRBV2; CDR3: CASTRGTGEYF; DNA: TGTGCCAGCACCAGGGGGACAGGCGAGTACTTC
length: 16; J: TRBJ2-7; D: -; size: many; V: TRBV6-1; CDR3: CATPTTLLGLPYEQYF; DNA: TGTGCCACCCCTACAACCCTCCTAGGTCTTCCTTACGAGCAGTACTTC
length: 13; J: TRBJ2-7; D: TRBD1; size: -; V: TRBV28; CDR3: CASRGDRLYEQYF; DNA: TGTGCCAGCAGGGGGGACAGATTATACGAGCAGTACTTC
length: 18; J: TRBJ2-5; D: TRBD2; size: many; V: TRBV11-1; CDR3: CASSSRKKLAGEQKTQYF; DNA: TGTGCCAGCAGCTCACGTAAAAAACTAGCGGGGGAACAAAAGACCCAGTACTTC
length: 21; J: TRBJ2-7; D: TRBD2; size: many; V: TRBV7-3; CDR3: CASSRENGGAALAGGPYEQYF; DNA: TGTGCCAGCAGCAGGGAGAATGGAGGGGCTGCGCTCGCGGGAGGCCCCTACGAGCAGTACTTC
length: 13; J: TRBJ2-7; D: -; size: many; V: TRBV29-1; CDR3: CSVVGLSGSEQYF; DNA: TGCAGCGTTGTGGGACTTTCGGGAAGCGAGCAGTACTTC
length: 16; J: TRBJ2-7; D: TRBD2; size: many; V: TRBV20-1; CDR3: CSVIGLAGTLSYEQYF; DNA: TGCAGTGTTATAGGACTAGCGGGAACCCTCTCCTACGAGCAGTACTTC
length: 13; J: TRBJ1-2; D: -; size: many; V: TRBV6-5; CDR3: CASHRGDSRGYTF; DNA: TGTGCCAGCCATAGAGGGGACTCGCGCGGCTACACCTTC